These T cell receptor beta chains were read from a single sample in a study of T cell responses to AZD1222 COVID-19 vaccine. Clones were sequenced by immunoSEQ multiplex PCR, and TCRdb holds only the in-frame ones, with some missing. The sample includes 120,000 or so clones, 80% to 90% of them seen just once. The source was peripheral blood, collected 28 days after the second AZD1222 dose. All receptors derive from an adult who received the AZD1222 COVID-19 vaccine. Both conserved end residues are part of each CDR3. The D gene is left open where the match is weak. Expanded clones are given a class, and other clones once, few, many or no size at all.

v_call,d_call,clone_size,j_call,cdr3_nt,cdr3_aa
TRBV4-1,NA,once,TRBJ1-5,TGCGCCAGCAGCTCCGGGCAGGGCTATAGCAATCAGCCCCAGCATTTT,CASSSGQGYSNQPQHF
TRBV6-5,NA,NA,TRBJ1-1,TGTGCCAGCAACCATCAGGGGATGAACACTGAAGCTTTCTTT,CASNHQGMNTEAFF
TRBV7-2,NA,NA,TRBJ2-5,TGTGCCAGCACCCTAGGGGGGGGGAAGGGAGAGACCCAGTACTTC,CASTLGGGKGETQYF
TRBV24-1,TRBD1,NA,TRBJ2-7,TGTGCCACCAGTGAACCGGGACAGGGGGTCCTAGGGCTGTACTTC,CATSEPGQGVLGLYF
TRBV6-5,NA,NA,TRBJ1-1,TGTGCCAGCAGTTTCCGACAGGCGGCGAACACTGAAGCTTTCTTT,CASSFRQAANTEAFF
TRBV15,NA,NA,TRBJ2-5,TGTGCCACCAGCAGAGAACTTGGAGCAGGGTCAGAGACCCAGTACTTC,CATSRELGAGSETQYF
TRBV7-8,NA,NA,TRBJ1-1,TGTGCCAGCAGCTTTTCTGGGAAGAACACTGAAGCTTTCTTT,CASSFSGKNTEAFF
TRBV3-1/TRBV3-2,NA,NA,TRBJ1-1,TGTGCCAGCAGCCAAGAGTCAGGGTCGGGCACTGAAGCTTTCTTT,CASSQESGSGTEAFF
TRBV28,NA,NA,TRBJ1-5,TGTGCCAGCCGAAAAGGGGGGACTCAGCCCCAGCATTTT,CASRKGGTQPQHF
TRBV7-2,NA,NA,TRBJ2-7,TGTGCCAGCAGCCCCCGAGAGGGCTACGAGCAGTACTTC,CASSPREGYEQYF
TRBV4-1,NA,NA,TRBJ2-3,TGCGCCAGCAGCCAAGATGGGGGGGGCGGTATCACAGATACGCAGTATTTT,CASSQDGGGGITDTQYF
TRBV9,NA,once,TRBJ1-2,TGTGCCAGCAGCGTAGTAGGGAGGGCGGGTGGCTACACCTTC,CASSVVGRAGGYTF
TRBV11-2,NA,NA,TRBJ2-6,TGTGCCAGCAGCTTAGAGGCAGGGCACTCTGGGGCCAACGTCCTGACTTTC,CASSLEAGHSGANVLTF